The clone carrying this TCR beta chain has a single count. As yet, its antigen is unknown. These data belong to a study of cytomegalovirus exposure and HLA in healthy donors. Findings and caveats of the study: The study put some 150 TCR beta chains on its list as cytomegalovirus-associated. In vitro data verified a few CMV-associated chains as specific for CMV antigens. Reports described diagnosis of cytomegalovirus status by the classifier as highly specific and sensitive.

TCRdb's table, derived via immunoSEQ multiplex PCR, lists solely in-frame clones and lacks some. The sample yields about 180,000 clones, roughly 89% seen once. CDR3 size: 15 residues. Trimming pared 0 bases from V and 7 bases from J, leaving 11 bases between. Germline V gives CDR1 SGHRS, CDR2 YFSETQ. The source material was PBMCs. The V and J genes are TRBV5-1 and TRBJ1-6; tentatively, D is TRBD1 (5 bases). The sequence derives from a woman aged 25 to 39 in good health and CMV-seronegative. The CDR3 DNA sequence: TGCGCCAGCAGCTTGGTCGGGGGTGAAAATTCACCCCTCCACTTT. Translated, it gives CASSLVGGENSPLHF.